This T cell receptor beta chain appears in the sequencing data of a study of memory CD4+ T cells and cytomegalovirus serostatus (dated by TCRdb to between 2019 and 2020). Context from the whole study: The 33 healthy Belgian adults in the cohort included 9 who were CMV seropositive and roughly 25 who were CMV seronegative. To replicate a published TCR-based CMV serostatus classifier, the researchers sequenced the CD4+ memory TCRbeta repertoires of a Belgian cohort whose cytomegalovirus serostatus was known. General conclusions and limits of the study: Of fewer than 200 previously reported CMV-associated TCRbeta sequences, some 73 appeared in the CD4+ memory repertoires, each in one to five individuals. CMV serostatus prediction reached a median bootstrapped AUC of about 0.94 with the original framework and 0.85 to 0.91 with a US-trained random forest. Only CD4+CD45RO+ memory cells were sequenced, in contrast to the original study, which included naive and memory CD4+ and CD8+ populations. The results were interpreted as suggesting that the CMV-associated TCR signature is mostly present in the CD4+ memory repertoire. On the Belgian cohort, the classifier built on the original framework reached a median bootstrapped AUC of roughly 0.96, with a 95% CI of 0.76-1.00.

A FACSAria II was used to sort memory CD4+ T cells, defined as single viable CD3+CD4+CD8-CD45RO+ cells. To determine CMV serostatus, a Roche Elecsys assay was used that detects serum IgG against CMV pp150, pp28, p38 and p52. After the samples were thawed, total CD4+ T cells were enriched through positive selection using CD4 magnetic microbeads. The samples came from a different study that was designed specifically to examine the CD4+ T cell memory repertoire. Following standard operating procedures, peripheral blood mononuclear cells were isolated and cryopreserved, while serum was kept at -80 degrees C. The staining relied on CD3-PerCP (BW264/56), CD4-APC (RPA-T4), CD45RO-PE (UCHT1) and CD8-Pacific Orange (3B5) antibodies, and Sytox blue was used to exclude non-viable cells. The V and J ends are trimmed by 4 bases and 3 bases, leaving 10 bases between them. From the cysteine through the phenylalanine, the CDR3 covers 13 amino acids. Only the CDR3 part of the read is kept: 39 bases, read in frame from the first base. CDR1 SGHTS and CDR2 YDEGEE are derived from the germline V gene.

Concerning this clone itself: No cognate antigen has been identified for it. Base qualities were left out, and no much larger clone turns up one base away.

The Quick-DNA Microprep Kit was used to extract genomic DNA from the sorted cells. Amplification of TCRbeta DNA was done with the immunoSEQ hsTCRbeta kit, following the protocol from the manufacturer. TCRbeta libraries were sequenced on an Illumina MiSeq instrument. In the original analysis: Removing out-of-frame sequences left a few million distinct TCRbeta sequences, an average of about 67,000 per individual. Each individual was scored using the number of 170 or so previously reported CMV-associated TCRbeta sequences that the individual carried and the total number of productive distinct TCRbeta sequences. A beta-binomial model was reimplemented in Python, and scikit-learn random forests with default parameters were trained on US cohort data. Classifier performance on the Belgian cohort was summarized as median AUC with percentile confidence intervals over 10,000 bootstrap iterations. The table comes from immuneACCESS by way of TCRdb, which keeps in-frame sequences with V and J called. Part of the clones is missing from these tables; in studies checked, under half for an unresolved V gene and the rest for unknown reasons. V and J calls and clone size are copied from that table; D and trimming were computed from the DNA. Within this sample are 50,000 to 65,000 clones, with about three quarters of them counted one time only. Roughly 3% of the sample belongs to the ten largest clones.

The sequence derives from an adult in good health and CMV-seropositive. The chain is made from TRBV5-8 and TRBJ1-1; TRBD1 could be the D gene, as 5 bases match. The sequenced material came from memory CD4+ T cells from blood. The DNA sequence is as follows: TGTGCCAGCAGCCCCGACAGCTACACTGAAGCTTTCTTT. Its coded protein is CASSPDSYTEAFF.